The next 7 T cell receptor beta chains were all read from a single sample in a study of CD8 T cells in Susac syndrome. Random hexamers were used to reverse transcribe the RNA input (about 0.5 to 1 ug). TCRdb independently ran MiXCR on the immunoSEQ multiplex PCR reads; one entry per CDR3 protein. The sample carries some 120,000 distinct CDR3 sequences, about 95% recorded once. The sequencing sample was made of CD4+ T cells from PBMCs. The receptor source for this set is a human donor in good health.

This chain connects TRBV27 to TRBJ2-1; D might be TRBD1 (6 bases). CDR3 length equals 14 residues. Trimming took off 5 bases at V and 10 bases at J, with 18 bases between the two ends. Germline V CDR1 and CDR2: MNHEY, SMNVEV (reference sequence). DNA of the CDR3: TGTGCCAGCAGTCCAAGAAGCGGACAGTACGAGCAGTTCTTC. It translates to CASSPRSGQYEQFF.

The chain couples TRBV19 to TRBJ1-2, with 8 bases fitting TRBD1. The V gene's germline CDR1 is LNHDA and CDR2 SQIVND (reference sequence). The ends lost 3 bases at V and 3 bases at J; junction bases unmatched: 3. There are 14 residues in the CDR3. As DNA, the CDR3 is TGTGCCAGTAGTATCCGGGGACAGGACTATGGCTACACCTTC. It translates to CASSIRGQDYGYTF.

This chain links TRBV29-1 with TRBJ2-1; D is undetermined. V lost 5 bases, J lost 4 bases, and 15 bases lay in between. The CDR3 is 14 amino acids. In germline, CDR1 is SQVTM, CDR2 ANQGSEA. CDR3 residues: CSVPGPPGYNEQFF. The CDR3 DNA is TGCAGCGTTCCCGGACCCCCAGGTTACAATGAGCAGTTCTTC.

V and J are TRBV29-1 and TRBJ2-2; no reliable D call. This CDR3 is built from 15 residues. CDR1 is SQVTM, CDR2 ANQGSEA, per germline. Trimming took off 7 bases at V and 1 base at J, with 16 bases between the two ends. The CDR3 DNA is TGCAGCGCCCGGAAGAACAGCCGGAACACCGGGGAGCTGTTTTTT. The encoded protein is CSARKNSRNTGELFF.

The V and J genes are TRBV7-2 and TRBJ2-1; D is unresolved. Germline CDR1 is SGHTA and CDR2 is FQGNSA. V dropped 5 bases and J dropped 2 bases, with 1 base sitting between them. The CDR3 totals 11 residues. The CDR3 DNA is TGTGCCAGCAGCGCCTACAATGAGCAGTTCTTC. Amino acids: CASSAYNEQFF.

This chain connects TRBV4-2 to TRBJ1-1; no firm D call. Trimming pared 0 bases from V and 5 bases from J, leaving 7 bases between. Germline CDR1 LGHNA, CDR2 YNFKEQ. This CDR3 spans 13 amino acids. The DNA for the CDR3 is TGTGCCAGCAGCCAAGAATGGGGAACTGAAGCTTTCTTT. Its translation: CASSQEWGTEAFF.

The V and J genes are TRBV12-3 or TRBV12-4 and TRBJ1-5, with D unclear. The CDR3 contains 12 residues. V dropped 5 bases and J dropped 5 bases, with 7 bases sitting between them. The CDR3 DNA is TGTGCCAGCAGTCCCGTGGATCAGCCCCAGCATTTT. Residues: CASSPVDQPQHF.